This T cell receptor (beta chain) was identified during a study of shared clonotypes between healthy human individuals. Evenly divided among several immunoSEQ plates was the genomic DNA of each subset. Libraries were prepared by immunoSEQ multiplex PCR; TCRdb keeps only in-frame clonotypes and omits some of them. The sample carries fewer than 1.6 million clones, less than 99% recorded once. The split of CD4+ cells yielded CD45RA+ naive and CD45RA-negative memory subsets. The germline CDR1 and CDR2 sequences are SGHRS and YFSETQ. The CDR3 consists of 12 residues. Germline trimming cut 2 bases from V and 6 bases from J; bases unmatched to any gene: 2.

This clonotype was sampled from a young man in good health. The rearrangement joins TRBV5-1 to TRBJ2-7, with 7 bases identical to TRBD2. The specimen was naive CD4+ T cells sorted from blood. This sample's subset: CD45RA+ positively selected. The CDR3, as DNA: TGCGCCAGCAGCTTCCCTAGCGGCGAGCAGTACTTC. It is translated as CASSFPSGEQYF. Filled out from reference TRBV5-1 and TRBJ2-7, the complete variable domain reads KAGVTQTPRYLIKTRGQQVTLSCSPISGHRSVSWYQQTPGQGLQFLFEYFSETQRNKGNFPGRFSGRQFSNSRSEMNVSTLELGDSALYLCASSFPSGEQYFGPGTRLTVT.